What follows describes a single T cell receptor (beta chain). Its antigen is still unknown. The CDR3 contains 13 residues. Trimming removed 7 bases from V and 6 bases from J, with 16 bases in between. Germline V gene lookup returns CDR1 SGHDT and CDR2 YYEEEE. These data come from a study of PD-L1 blockade in urothelial cancer. Looking at the study overall: In about 2014, patients got going on atezolizumab, taking 1,200 mg intravenously every 3 weeks. Males with bladder-origin urothelial cancer made up about nine tenths of the roughly 29 patients. The analyses of blood took place 3 weeks (second dose) and 6 weeks after treatment start.

This table comes from immunoSEQ multiplex PCR, and its TCRdb copy is limited to in-frame clones, with some not included. This table holds about 49,000 clones, about four fifths found once. Study results and limitations: Tumor-associated blood clones were expanded more by durable-benefit patients at 3 weeks.

As to time point: pretreatment peripheral blood. The chain employs TRBV5-6 and TRBJ1-1; D might be TRBD1 (5 bases). The sequence was collected from a man in his sixties or seventies with urothelial cancer. Sequenced material: PBMCs, taken around atezolizumab (anti-PD-L1) treatment. Here the CDR3 reads CASFPRVAAEAFF. The DNA of the CDR3 is TGTGCCAGCTTCCCCAGGGTGGCGGCTGAAGCTTTCTTT.